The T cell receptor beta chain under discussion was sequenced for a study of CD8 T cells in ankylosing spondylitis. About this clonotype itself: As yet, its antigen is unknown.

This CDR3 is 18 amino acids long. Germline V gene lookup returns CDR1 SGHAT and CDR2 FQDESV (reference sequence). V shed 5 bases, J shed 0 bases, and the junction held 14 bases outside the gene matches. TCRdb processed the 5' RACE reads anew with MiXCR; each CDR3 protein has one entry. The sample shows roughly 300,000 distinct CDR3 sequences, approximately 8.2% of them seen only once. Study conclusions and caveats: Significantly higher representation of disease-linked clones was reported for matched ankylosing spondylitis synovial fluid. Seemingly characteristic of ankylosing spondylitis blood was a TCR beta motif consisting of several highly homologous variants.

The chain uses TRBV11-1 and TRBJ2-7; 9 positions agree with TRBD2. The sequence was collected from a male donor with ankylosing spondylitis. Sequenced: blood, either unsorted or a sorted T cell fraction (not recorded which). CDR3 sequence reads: CASSPPQGGLAFSYEQYF. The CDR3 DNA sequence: TGTGCCAGCAGCCCCCCCCAAGGGGGACTAGCCTTCTCCTACGAGCAGTACTTC.